This TCR beta chain was sequenced during a study of cytomegalovirus exposure and HLA in healthy donors. PCR employed 60 Vbeta and 13 Jbeta primers. Some clones are missing from TCRdb's copy, which holds only in-frame ones; the method was immunoSEQ multiplex PCR. The sample contains about 130,000 clones, approximately 80% of which appear only once. CDR1 is GTSNPN and CDR2 is SVGIG in the germline V gene (reference sequence). The CDR3 contains 12 residues. V was shortened by 4 bases and J by 2 bases, with 9 bases between the two germline ends. Material for sequencing was PBMCs. The clonotype originates from a woman aged 40 to 50 in good health and CMV-seronegative. V and J are TRBV30 and TRBJ2-7; D not certain. The CDR3 DNA follows: TGTGCCTGGATCTTGCGAGCCTACGAGCAGTACTTC. This sequence encodes CAWILRAYEQYF.